The 2 T cell receptor beta chains in this list originate from one sample, sequenced in a study of vaccination effects on CD4 cells after COVID-19. Only in-frame clones appear in the TCRdb table, and some are missing; sequencing was by immunoSEQ multiplex PCR. The sample holds some 40,000 clones, about 80% seen once. Their specific antigens are unknown. Ahead of sequencing, the ViraFEST assay grew antigen-specific CD4+ T cells using viral peptide pools. Following culture for 9 to 11 days, CD4+ T cells were isolated. The vaccine given was either BNT162b2 or mRNA-1273, in two doses. This specimen was CD4+ T cells from PBMCs cultured with HCoV-NL63 spike peptides, taken after COVID-19 vaccination. Receptors originate from a human donor who received a COVID-19 vaccine. Some clones in this sample may be carry-over from other donors' samples.

CDR3 sequence reads: CASSSSAGEAFF. The CDR3 DNA reads TGTGCCAGCTCATCCTCAGCCGGTGAAGCTTTCTTT. This chain connects TRBV18 to TRBJ1-1; D not resolved. Trimming pared 5 bases from V and 7 bases from J, leaving 11 bases between. Per germline, CDR1 KGHSH and CDR2 LQKENI. The CDR3 runs to 12 residues.

This clone came up a few times. This sequence joins TRBV9 and TRBJ1-5; D remains ambiguous. Germline V CDR1 and CDR2: SGDLS, YYNGEE. The CDR3 consists of 13 residues. Trimming took 2 bases from V and 7 from J, leaving 10 bases between them. The CDR3 loop reads CASSVGEMQPQHF. The DNA for the CDR3 is TGTGCCAGCAGCGTCGGGGAGATGCAGCCCCAGCATTTT.